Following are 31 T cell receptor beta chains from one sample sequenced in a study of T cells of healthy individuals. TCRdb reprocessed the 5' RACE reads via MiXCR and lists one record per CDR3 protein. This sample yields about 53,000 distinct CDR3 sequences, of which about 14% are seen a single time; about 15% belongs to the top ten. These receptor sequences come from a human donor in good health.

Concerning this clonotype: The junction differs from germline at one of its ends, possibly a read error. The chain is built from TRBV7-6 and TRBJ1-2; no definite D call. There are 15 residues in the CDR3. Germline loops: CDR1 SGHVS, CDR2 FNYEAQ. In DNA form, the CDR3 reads TGTGTCAGCAGCTTAGGCTACGGCCAGTCCTATGGCTACACCTTC. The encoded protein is CVSSLGYGQSYGYTF.

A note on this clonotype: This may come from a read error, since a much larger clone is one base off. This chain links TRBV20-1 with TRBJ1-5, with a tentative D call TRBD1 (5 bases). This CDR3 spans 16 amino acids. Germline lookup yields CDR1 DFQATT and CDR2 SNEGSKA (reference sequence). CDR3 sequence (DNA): TGCAGTGCTAGAGTACGGGGCCGTCAGAGCAATCAGTCCCAGCATTTT. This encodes CSARVRGRQSNQSQHF.

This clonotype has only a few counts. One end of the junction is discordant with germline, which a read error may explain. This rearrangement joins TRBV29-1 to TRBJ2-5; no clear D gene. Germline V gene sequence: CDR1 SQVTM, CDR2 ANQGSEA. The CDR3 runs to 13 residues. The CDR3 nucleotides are TGCAGCGTTGGTGCAGCGCATCAAGAGACCCAGCACTTC. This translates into CSVGAAHQETQHF.

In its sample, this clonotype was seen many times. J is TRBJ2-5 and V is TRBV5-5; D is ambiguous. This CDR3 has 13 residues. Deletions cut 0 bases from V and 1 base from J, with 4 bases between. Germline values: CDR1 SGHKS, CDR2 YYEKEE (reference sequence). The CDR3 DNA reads TGTGCCAGCAGCTTGGGCGGCCAAGAGACCCAGTACTTC. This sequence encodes CASSLGGQETQYF.

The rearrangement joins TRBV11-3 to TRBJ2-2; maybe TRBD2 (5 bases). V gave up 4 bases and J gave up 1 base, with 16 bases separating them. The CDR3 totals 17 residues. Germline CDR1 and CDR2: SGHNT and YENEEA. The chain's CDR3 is CASSSPDGSVNTGELFF. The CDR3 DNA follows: TGTGCCAGCAGCTCACCAGACGGTAGCGTGAACACCGGGGAGCTGTTTTTT.

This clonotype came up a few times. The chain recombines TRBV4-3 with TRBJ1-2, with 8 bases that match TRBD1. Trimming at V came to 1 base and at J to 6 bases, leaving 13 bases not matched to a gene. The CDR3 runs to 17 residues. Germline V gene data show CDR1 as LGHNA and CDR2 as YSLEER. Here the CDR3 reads CASSQVFDRGGTDGYTF. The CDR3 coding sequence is TGCGCCAGCAGCCAAGTCTTCGACAGGGGCGGGACCGATGGCTACACCTTC.

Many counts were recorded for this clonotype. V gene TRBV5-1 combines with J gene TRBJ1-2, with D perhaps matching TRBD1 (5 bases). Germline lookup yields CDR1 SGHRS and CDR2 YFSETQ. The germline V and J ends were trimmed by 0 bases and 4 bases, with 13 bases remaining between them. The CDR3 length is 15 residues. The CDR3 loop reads CASSLAGETFYGYTF. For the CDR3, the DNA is TGCGCCAGCAGCTTGGCGGGGGAGACATTCTATGGCTACACCTTC.

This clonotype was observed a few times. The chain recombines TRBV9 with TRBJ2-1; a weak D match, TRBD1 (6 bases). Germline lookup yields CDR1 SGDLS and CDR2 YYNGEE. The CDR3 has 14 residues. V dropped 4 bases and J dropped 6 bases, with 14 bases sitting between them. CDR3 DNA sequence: TGTGCCAGCAGCCAGAGACAGGCCCCCAATGAGCAGTTCTTC. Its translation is CASSQRQAPNEQFF. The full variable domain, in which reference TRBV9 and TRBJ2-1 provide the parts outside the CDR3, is DSGVTQTPKHLITATGQRVTLRCSPRSGDLSVYWYQQSLDQGLQFLIQYYNGEERAKGNILERFSAQQFPDLHSELNLSSLELGDSALYFCASSQRQAPNEQFFGPGTRLTVL.

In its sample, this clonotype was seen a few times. The CDR3 here is CASSNPSLSSYEQYF. In DNA form, the CDR3 reads TGTGCCAGCAGCAATCCCTCACTGAGCTCCTACGAGCAGTACTTC. This chain joins TRBV7-2 and TRBJ2-7; no firm D call. The CDR3 is 15 residues long. V lost 5 bases and J lost 0, with 14 bases in between. Germline values: CDR1 SGHTA, CDR2 FQGNSA.

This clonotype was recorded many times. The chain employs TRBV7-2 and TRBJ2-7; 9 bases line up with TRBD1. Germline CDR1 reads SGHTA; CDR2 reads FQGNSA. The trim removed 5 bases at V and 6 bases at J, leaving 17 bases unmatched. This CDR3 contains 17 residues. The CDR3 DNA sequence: TGTGCCAGCAGCCCCGAGCTCTCGACAGGGGGGTTTGGCGAGCAGTACTTC. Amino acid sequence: CASSPELSTGGFGEQYF.

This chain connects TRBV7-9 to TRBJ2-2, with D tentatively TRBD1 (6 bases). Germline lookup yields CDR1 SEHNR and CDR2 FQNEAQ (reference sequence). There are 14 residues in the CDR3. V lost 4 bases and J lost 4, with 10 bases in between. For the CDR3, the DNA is TGTGCCAGCAGCTCCCCAGGGGTCACCGGGGAGCTGTTTTTT. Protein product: CASSSPGVTGELFF.

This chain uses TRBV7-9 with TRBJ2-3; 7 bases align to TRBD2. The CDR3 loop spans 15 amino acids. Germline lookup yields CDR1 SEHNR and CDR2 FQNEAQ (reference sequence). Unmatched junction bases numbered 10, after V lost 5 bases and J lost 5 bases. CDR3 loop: CASSPVTSFLDTQYF. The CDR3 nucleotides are TGTGCCAGCAGCCCCGTGACTAGCTTCCTAGATACGCAGTATTTT.

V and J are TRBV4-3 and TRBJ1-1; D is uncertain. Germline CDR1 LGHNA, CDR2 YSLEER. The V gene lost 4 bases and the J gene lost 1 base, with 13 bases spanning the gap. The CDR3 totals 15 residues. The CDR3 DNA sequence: TGCGCCAGCAGCCCCCTACATTGGGGGAACACTGAAGCTTTCTTT. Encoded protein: CASSPLHWGNTEAFF.

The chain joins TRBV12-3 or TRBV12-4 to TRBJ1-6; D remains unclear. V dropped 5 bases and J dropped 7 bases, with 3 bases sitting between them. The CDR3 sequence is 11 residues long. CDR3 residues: CASSGNSPLHF. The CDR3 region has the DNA TGTGCCAGCAGTGGAAATTCACCCCTCCACTTT.

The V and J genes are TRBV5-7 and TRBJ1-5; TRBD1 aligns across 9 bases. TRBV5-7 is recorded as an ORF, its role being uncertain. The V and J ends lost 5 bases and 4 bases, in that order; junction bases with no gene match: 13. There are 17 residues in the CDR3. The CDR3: CASRLRTGALRNQPQHF. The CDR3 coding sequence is TGTGCCAGCAGGCTAAGGACAGGGGCTTTGAGGAATCAGCCCCAGCATTTT.

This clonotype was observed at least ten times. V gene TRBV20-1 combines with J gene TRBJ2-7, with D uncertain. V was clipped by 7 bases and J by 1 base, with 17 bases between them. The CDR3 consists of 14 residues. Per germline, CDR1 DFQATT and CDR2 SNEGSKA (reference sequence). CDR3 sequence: CSVPSYGGSYEQYF. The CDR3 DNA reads TGCAGTGTTCCATCTTACGGTGGGTCCTACGAGCAGTACTTC.

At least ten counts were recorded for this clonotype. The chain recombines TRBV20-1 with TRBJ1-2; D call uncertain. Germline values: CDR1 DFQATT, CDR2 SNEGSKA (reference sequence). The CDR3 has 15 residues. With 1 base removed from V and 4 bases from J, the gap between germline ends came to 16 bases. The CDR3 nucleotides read TGCAGTGCTAGAGGCCACGGGTCGGTTAGCTATGGCTACACCTTC. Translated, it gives CSARGHGSVSYGYTF.

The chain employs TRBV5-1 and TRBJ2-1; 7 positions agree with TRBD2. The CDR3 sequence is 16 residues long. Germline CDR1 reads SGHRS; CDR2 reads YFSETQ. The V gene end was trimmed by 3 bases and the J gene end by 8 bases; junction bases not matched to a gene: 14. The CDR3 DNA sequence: TGCGCCAGCAGCTGGGGGACGCGGGGCGGGAGCCATGAGCAGTTCTTC. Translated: CASSWGTRGGSHEQFF.

The CDR3 spells CASRDLGPQNTGELFF. The CDR3 DNA sequence: TGTGCCAGCAGAGACCTCGGGCCGCAAAACACCGGGGAGCTGTTTTTT. The V and J genes are TRBV6-2 or TRBV6-3 and TRBJ2-2; D is ambiguous. This CDR3 comprises 16 residues. CDR1 and CDR2 (germline): MNHEY, SVGEGT. V shed 6 bases and J shed 2 bases, with 16 bases lying between them.

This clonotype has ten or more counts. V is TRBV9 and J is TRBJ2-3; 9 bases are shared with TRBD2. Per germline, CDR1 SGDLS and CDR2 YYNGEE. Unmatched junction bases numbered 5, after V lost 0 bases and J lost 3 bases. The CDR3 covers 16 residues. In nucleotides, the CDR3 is TGTGCCAGCAGCGTAGCTCCCGCGGGAGGGACAGATACGCAGTATTTT. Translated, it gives CASSVAPAGGTDTQYF.

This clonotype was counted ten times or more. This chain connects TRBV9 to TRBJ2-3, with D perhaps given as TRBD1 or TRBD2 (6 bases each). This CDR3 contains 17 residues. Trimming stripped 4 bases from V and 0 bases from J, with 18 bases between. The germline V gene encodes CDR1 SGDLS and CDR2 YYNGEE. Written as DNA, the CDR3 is TGTGCCAGCAGCCCCGAGGGGGGAGATACTAGCACAGATACGCAGTATTTT. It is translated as CASSPEGGDTSTDTQYF.

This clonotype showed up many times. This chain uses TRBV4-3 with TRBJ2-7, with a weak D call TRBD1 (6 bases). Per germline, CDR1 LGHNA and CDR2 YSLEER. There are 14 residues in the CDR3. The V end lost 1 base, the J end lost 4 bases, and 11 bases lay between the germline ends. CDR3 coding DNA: TGCGCCAGCAGCCAAGCCAGGGGAAGATACGAGCAGTACTTC. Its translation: CASSQARGRYEQYF.

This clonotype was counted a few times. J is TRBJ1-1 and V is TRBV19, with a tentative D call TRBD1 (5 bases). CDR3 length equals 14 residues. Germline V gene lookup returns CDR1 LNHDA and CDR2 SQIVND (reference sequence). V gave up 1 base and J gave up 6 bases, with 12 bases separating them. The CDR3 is CASSIAGRIAEAFF. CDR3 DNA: TGTGCCAGTAGTATAGCAGGGAGGATCGCTGAAGCTTTCTTT.

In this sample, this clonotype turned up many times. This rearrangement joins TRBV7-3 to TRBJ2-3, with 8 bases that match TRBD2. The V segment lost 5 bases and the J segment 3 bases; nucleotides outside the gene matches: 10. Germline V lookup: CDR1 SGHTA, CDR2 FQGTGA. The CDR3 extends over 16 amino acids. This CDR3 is CASSDGGGGMTDTQYF. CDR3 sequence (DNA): TGTGCCAGCAGCGACGGGGGCGGGGGGATGACAGATACGCAGTATTTT.

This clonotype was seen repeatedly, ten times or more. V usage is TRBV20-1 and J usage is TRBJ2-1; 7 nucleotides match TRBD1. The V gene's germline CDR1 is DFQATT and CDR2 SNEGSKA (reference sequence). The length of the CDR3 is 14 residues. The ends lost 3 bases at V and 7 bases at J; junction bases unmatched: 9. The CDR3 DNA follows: TGCAGTGCTAGCTATTACAGGGGTACAAATGAGCAGTTCTTC. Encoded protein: CSASYYRGTNEQFF.

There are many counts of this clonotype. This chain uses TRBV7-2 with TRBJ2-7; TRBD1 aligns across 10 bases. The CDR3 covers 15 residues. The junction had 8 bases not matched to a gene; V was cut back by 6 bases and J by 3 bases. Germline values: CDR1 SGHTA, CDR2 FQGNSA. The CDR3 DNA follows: TGTGCCAGCAGAACTACCGGGACAGGGGTCTACGAGCAGTACTTC. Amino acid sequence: CASRTTGTGVYEQYF.

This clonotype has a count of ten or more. The DNA for the CDR3 is TGCAGCGGGCACAGGGGGCAAGATGAGCAGTTCTTC. Residues: CSGHRGQDEQFF. V usage is TRBV29-1 and J usage is TRBJ2-1; the match to TRBD1 covers 9 bases. Germline loops: CDR1 SQVTM, CDR2 ANQGSEA. The trim removed 7 bases at V and 8 bases at J, leaving 6 bases unmatched. CDR3 length: 12 residues.

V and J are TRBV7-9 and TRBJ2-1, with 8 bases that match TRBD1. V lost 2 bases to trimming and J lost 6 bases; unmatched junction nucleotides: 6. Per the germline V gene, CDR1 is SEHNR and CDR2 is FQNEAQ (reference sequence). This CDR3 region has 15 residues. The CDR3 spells CASSLQDRAANEQFF. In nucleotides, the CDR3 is TGTGCCAGCAGCTTACAGGACAGGGCTGCCAATGAGCAGTTCTTC. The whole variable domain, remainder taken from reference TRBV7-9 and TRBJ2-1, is DTGVSQNPRHKITKRGQNVTFRCDPISEHNRLYWYRQTLGQGPEFLTYFQNEAQLEKSRLLSDRFSAERPKGSFSTLEIQRTEQGDSAMYLCASSLQDRAANEQFFGPGTRLTVL.

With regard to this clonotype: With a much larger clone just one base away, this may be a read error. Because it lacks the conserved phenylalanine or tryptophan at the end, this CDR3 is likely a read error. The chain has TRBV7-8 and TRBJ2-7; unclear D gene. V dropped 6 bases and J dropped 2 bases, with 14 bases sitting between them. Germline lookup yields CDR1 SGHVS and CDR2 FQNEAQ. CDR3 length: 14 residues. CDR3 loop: CASSQDRLPYEQYL. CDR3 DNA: TGTGCCAGCAGTCAGGACCGTCTCCCCTACGAGCAGTACTTA.

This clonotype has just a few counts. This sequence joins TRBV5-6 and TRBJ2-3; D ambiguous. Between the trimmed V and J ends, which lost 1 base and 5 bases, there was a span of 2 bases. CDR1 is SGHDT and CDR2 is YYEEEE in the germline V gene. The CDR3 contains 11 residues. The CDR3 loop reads CASSLLDTQYF. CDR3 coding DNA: TGTGCCAGCAGCTTGTTAGATACGCAGTATTTT.

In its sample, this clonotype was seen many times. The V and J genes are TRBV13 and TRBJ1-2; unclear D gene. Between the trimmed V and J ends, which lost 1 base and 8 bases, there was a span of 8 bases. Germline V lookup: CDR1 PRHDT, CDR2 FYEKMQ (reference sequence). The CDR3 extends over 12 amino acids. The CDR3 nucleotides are TGTGCCAGCAGCTTAGTCAGGCACGGCTACACCTTC. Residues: CASSLVRHGYTF.